This T cell receptor (beta chain) stems from a study of cytomegalovirus exposure and HLA in healthy donors. V dropped 5 bases and J dropped 0 bases, with 8 bases sitting between them. In germline, CDR1 is SGHVS, CDR2 FQNEAQ. The CDR3 consists of 14 residues. In the PCR, 60 Vbeta and 13 Jbeta primers were used. Here immunoSEQ multiplex PCR was the method, and the copy in TCRdb shows in-frame clones only, minus some. This sample yields over 50,000 clones, of which 65% to 80% are seen a single time; over 15% belongs to the top ten. Input material: PBMCs. This rearrangement joins TRBV7-8 to TRBJ2-1; D not resolved. This TCR was recovered from a man aged 35 to 55 in good health and CMV-seropositive. CDR3 DNA sequence: TGTGCCAGCAGCCCCACGAGCTCCTACAATGAGCAGTTCTTC. Encoded protein: CASSPTSSYNEQFF.